This T cell receptor (beta chain) comes out of a study of metastatic and nonmetastatic thyroid tumors. Background on the study: Across peripheral blood and tumor or nodule tissue samples taken from malignant and benign thyroid patients, the repertoires were compared with one another. Study results and limitations: A significant increase in TCR beta diversity was reportedly seen in malignant thyroid tumors relative to benign nodules, in blood and tumor.

Germline V gene data show CDR1 as DFQATT and CDR2 as SNEGSKA (reference sequence). The trim removed 2 bases at V and 4 bases at J, leaving 9 bases unmatched. The CDR3 consists of 15 residues. Before thyroid surgery, none of the patients had received any treatment. As handled by the study authors: The study took CDR3 differences across clinicopathological groups and made a distant-metastasis classifier for papillary thyroid cancer from them. Through MiXCR, TCRdb re-clonotyped the PCR reads. The V and J calls were not made by the authors but by TCRdb's processing. The table shows over 9,500 clones, with 25% to 30% occurring only once. Comments on this clone: The antigen remains undetermined.

The chain couples TRBV20-1 to TRBJ2-5; 8 bases fit TRBD1. This TCR was sampled from a female donor with papillary thyroid cancer or a benign thyroid nodule (not recorded which). Some clones in this sample may be carry-over from other donors' samples. The sample consisted of tumor tissue. CDR3 amino acids: CSARPTGGSRETQYF. The CDR3 DNA is TGCAGTGCTAGACCCACAGGGGGGTCACGAGAGACCCAGTACTTC.